This is a list of T cell receptor beta chains from one sample in a study of shared clonotypes between healthy human individuals. The repertoire was sequenced with immunoSEQ multiplex PCR; TCRdb's copy has only in-frame clones and lacks some. The profile shows about 2 million clones, 95% of them singletons. The sample was naive CD4+ T cells sorted from blood. The receptors shown here come from a man aged 18 to 29 in good health. Each CDR3 is given with its conserved first and last residue. Fields, in order: V gene, D gene, clone size, J gene, CDR3 DNA, CDR3 protein. The D gene is left open where the match is weak. The listing skips clone size in some rows; elsewhere it reads once, few, many or a size class.

v_call: TRBV10-3; d_call: NA; clone_size: NA; j_call: TRBJ2-7; cdr3_nt: TGTGCCATCAAAGGGGGGGGAGACTCCTACGAGCAGTACTTC; cdr3_aa: CAIKGGGDSYEQYF
v_call: TRBV6-5; d_call: NA; clone_size: NA; j_call: TRBJ2-7; cdr3_nt: TGTGCCAGCAGTTACGCGCAGGGGCCCTACGAGCAGTACTTC; cdr3_aa: CASSYAQGPYEQYF
v_call: TRBV2; d_call: NA; clone_size: NA; j_call: TRBJ2-6; cdr3_nt: TGTGCCAGCAGTGAACAGCCCTCTGGGGCCAACGTCCTGACTTTC; cdr3_aa: CASSEQPSGANVLTF
v_call: TRBV5-1; d_call: TRBD1; clone_size: NA; j_call: TRBJ2-1; cdr3_nt: TGCGCCAGCAGCTTACCCAGGGGGCCCTACAATGAGCAGTTCTTC; cdr3_aa: CASSLPRGPYNEQFF
v_call: TRBV2; d_call: TRBD1; clone_size: NA; j_call: TRBJ1-6; cdr3_nt: TGTGCCAGCAGTAGTCCGGGACAGGGGGAAGATTCACCCCTCCACTTT; cdr3_aa: CASSSPGQGEDSPLHF
v_call: TRBV9; d_call: NA; clone_size: NA; j_call: TRBJ1-1; cdr3_nt: TGTGCCAGCAGCGTAGCAGGGGCCGGGAACACTGAAGCTTTCTTT; cdr3_aa: CASSVAGAGNTEAFF
v_call: TRBV2; d_call: NA; clone_size: NA; j_call: TRBJ2-5; cdr3_nt: TGTGCCAGCAGGGCCAGATTCATCGGGGAGACCCAGTACTTC; cdr3_aa: CASRARFIGETQYF
v_call: TRBV27; d_call: NA; clone_size: NA; j_call: TRBJ1-2; cdr3_nt: TGTGCCAGCAGTCCTTATTATTTTCGGGACTCAACAAACTATGGCTACACCTTC; cdr3_aa: CASSPYYFRDSTNYGYTF
v_call: TRBV11-2; d_call: NA; clone_size: NA; j_call: TRBJ2-5; cdr3_nt: TGTGCCAGCAGCTTATACTGGGGGCGCCAAGAGACCCAGTACTTC; cdr3_aa: CASSLYWGRQETQYF
v_call: TRBV28; d_call: NA; clone_size: NA; j_call: TRBJ1-5; cdr3_nt: TGTGCCAGCAGTTTCAAACAGAACAAACCCAATCAGCCCCAGCATTTT; cdr3_aa: CASSFKQNKPNQPQHF
v_call: TRBV7-7; d_call: TRBD1; clone_size: NA; j_call: TRBJ1-4; cdr3_nt: TGTGCTAGCAGTCAAGCCCCGGACAGGGACACTAATGAAAAACTGTTTTTT; cdr3_aa: CASSQAPDRDTNEKLFF
v_call: TRBV25-1; d_call: TRBD1; clone_size: NA; j_call: TRBJ2-2; cdr3_nt: TGTGCCAGCACCCCGGGACAGGGGACCGCCGGGGAGCTGTTTTTT; cdr3_aa: CASTPGQGTAGELFF
v_call: TRBV10-3; d_call: TRBD1; clone_size: NA; j_call: TRBJ2-7; cdr3_nt: TGTGCCATCCACAGGGGGATGGGGGAGCAGTACTTC; cdr3_aa: CAIHRGMGEQYF
v_call: TRBV4-1; d_call: TRBD1; clone_size: NA; j_call: TRBJ2-7; cdr3_nt: TGCGCCAGCAGCCAAGGACAGGGGTCCACCTACGAGCAGTACTTC; cdr3_aa: CASSQGQGSTYEQYF
v_call: TRBV6-1; d_call: NA; clone_size: NA; j_call: TRBJ1-6; cdr3_nt: TGTGCCAGCAGTGATTTTAGGGATTCACCCCTCCACTTT; cdr3_aa: CASSDFRDSPLHF
v_call: TRBV5-4; d_call: TRBD1; clone_size: NA; j_call: TRBJ2-1; cdr3_nt: TGTGCCAGCAGCTTGGTCGGGACAGGGGACAATGAGCAGTTCTTC; cdr3_aa: CASSLVGTGDNEQFF
v_call: TRBV27; d_call: TRBD1; clone_size: NA; j_call: TRBJ2-7; cdr3_nt: TGTGCCACCGATCATGGGACAGTAGGCTCCTACGAGCAGTACTTC; cdr3_aa: CATDHGTVGSYEQYF
v_call: TRBV11-2; d_call: NA; clone_size: once; j_call: TRBJ1-4; cdr3_nt: TGTGCCAGCAGCTTAACAGACTCAACTAATGAAAAACTGTTTTTT; cdr3_aa: CASSLTDSTNEKLFF
v_call: TRBV5-1; d_call: TRBD2; clone_size: NA; j_call: TRBJ2-4; cdr3_nt: TGCGCCAGCAGCAGAGGGACTAGCGCCGCGACGGACATTCAGTACTTC; cdr3_aa: CASSRGTSAATDIQYF
v_call: TRBV18; d_call: NA; clone_size: NA; j_call: TRBJ1-1; cdr3_nt: TGTGCCAGCTCACCGGGAAATGACAGGGAAGCTTTCTTT; cdr3_aa: CASSPGNDREAFF
v_call: TRBV6-1; d_call: NA; clone_size: NA; j_call: TRBJ1-1; cdr3_nt: TGTGCCAGCAGTGAAGTCAGGGACACTAAAGCTTTCTTT; cdr3_aa: CASSEVRDTKAFF
v_call: TRBV6-1; d_call: TRBD1; clone_size: few; j_call: TRBJ1-5; cdr3_nt: TGTGCCAGCAGTGGAGACAGGGCCTCTGTGCCCCAGCATTTT; cdr3_aa: CASSGDRASVPQHF
v_call: TRBV16; d_call: NA; clone_size: NA; j_call: TRBJ1-5; cdr3_nt: TGTGCCAGCAGCCAATCTCTGCAGCAGCCCAATCAGCCCCAGCATTTT; cdr3_aa: CASSQSLQQPNQPQHF
v_call: TRBV7-9; d_call: TRBD1; clone_size: NA; j_call: TRBJ1-2; cdr3_nt: TGTGCCAGCAGGCTGGGACAGGGGAATGGCTACACCTTC; cdr3_aa: CASRLGQGNGYTF
v_call: TRBV28; d_call: TRBD2; clone_size: NA; j_call: TRBJ2-3; cdr3_nt: TGTGCCAGCAGTCCCGGGGGACTAGCAGGAGATACGCAGTATTTT; cdr3_aa: CASSPGGLAGDTQYF
v_call: TRBV7-3; d_call: TRBD1; clone_size: NA; j_call: TRBJ1-2; cdr3_nt: TGTGCCAGCAGCACCCGACAGGGTCAAGGCTACACCTTC; cdr3_aa: CASSTRQGQGYTF
v_call: TRBV7-3; d_call: TRBD2; clone_size: NA; j_call: TRBJ2-7; cdr3_nt: TGTGCCAGCAGCCCGGACGGGCAGCGGGGGATATATGAGCAGTACTTC; cdr3_aa: CASSPDGQRGIYEQYF
v_call: TRBV10-2; d_call: TRBD2; clone_size: NA; j_call: TRBJ2-1; cdr3_nt: TGCGCCAGCAGTGACCCAGCGGGAGGGCCCTACAATGAGCAGTTCTTC; cdr3_aa: CASSDPAGGPYNEQFF
v_call: TRBV19; d_call: NA; clone_size: NA; j_call: TRBJ1-3; cdr3_nt: TGTGCCAGTACCACCCAGGGCGGAAACACCATATATTTT; cdr3_aa: CASTTQGGNTIYF
v_call: TRBV5-6; d_call: TRBD1; clone_size: NA; j_call: TRBJ1-4; cdr3_nt: TGTGCCAGCAGGGGACAGGGAGGAGAAAAACTGTTTTTT; cdr3_aa: CASRGQGGEKLFF
v_call: TRBV6-6; d_call: NA; clone_size: NA; j_call: TRBJ1-3; cdr3_nt: TGTGCCAGCAGTTACTCGACGGCGGTTGGAAACACCATATATTTT; cdr3_aa: CASSYSTAVGNTIYF
v_call: TRBV11-3; d_call: TRBD2; clone_size: NA; j_call: TRBJ2-1; cdr3_nt: TGTGCCAGCAGCTTAAGGGGAGCGGGAGGGAACAATGAGCAGTTCTTC; cdr3_aa: CASSLRGAGGNNEQFF
v_call: TRBV6-6; d_call: NA; clone_size: NA; j_call: TRBJ2-3; cdr3_nt: TGTGCGTCGGGCCTCGAAACAGATACGCAGTATTTT; cdr3_aa: CASGLETDTQYF
v_call: TRBV10-1; d_call: NA; clone_size: few; j_call: TRBJ1-6; cdr3_nt: TGCGCCAGCAGTGAGTCGGGAAGAAATTCACCCCTCCACTTT; cdr3_aa: CASSESGRNSPLHF
v_call: TRBV5-1; d_call: NA; clone_size: NA; j_call: TRBJ2-7; cdr3_nt: TGCGCCAGCAGCCCTCTTCCTGGGGACCACGAGCAGTACTTC; cdr3_aa: CASSPLPGDHEQYF
v_call: TRBV13; d_call: NA; clone_size: NA; j_call: TRBJ2-5; cdr3_nt: TGTGCCAGCAGCCTCCGGGACACTCAAGAGACCCAGTACTTC; cdr3_aa: CASSLRDTQETQYF
v_call: TRBV4-1; d_call: TRBD1; clone_size: once; j_call: TRBJ1-2; cdr3_nt: TGCGCCAGCAGCCAAGCGGGACAGGGGGTCTATGGCTACACCTTC; cdr3_aa: CASSQAGQGVYGYTF
v_call: TRBV4-1; d_call: TRBD1; clone_size: NA; j_call: TRBJ1-4; cdr3_nt: TGCGCCAGCAGCCAAGAATACAGGGGGCAGGGTGAAAAACTGTTTTTT; cdr3_aa: CASSQEYRGQGEKLFF
v_call: TRBV6-6; d_call: TRBD1; clone_size: NA; j_call: TRBJ2-7; cdr3_nt: TGTGCCAGCAGGTCAGCGGGACAGGGTACCAACGAGCAGTACTTC; cdr3_aa: CASRSAGQGTNEQYF
v_call: TRBV4-1; d_call: NA; clone_size: NA; j_call: TRBJ1-6; cdr3_nt: TGCGCCAGCAGCCAAGACAGGGTTGGGAATTCACCCCTCCACTTT; cdr3_aa: CASSQDRVGNSPLHF
v_call: TRBV7-9; d_call: TRBD2; clone_size: NA; j_call: TRBJ2-2; cdr3_nt: TGTGCCAGCAGCCTTTTCCTTCCTAGCGGGACCGGGGAGCTGTTTTTT; cdr3_aa: CASSLFLPSGTGELFF
v_call: TRBV5-1; d_call: NA; clone_size: NA; j_call: TRBJ1-2; cdr3_nt: TGCGCCAGCAGTCCTGACAAGGGCTATGGCTACACCTTC; cdr3_aa: CASSPDKGYGYTF
v_call: TRBV29-1; d_call: NA; clone_size: NA; j_call: TRBJ2-1; cdr3_nt: TGCAGCACACTTAGTCGGGCCAGGGGCAATGAGCAGTTCTTC; cdr3_aa: CSTLSRARGNEQFF
v_call: TRBV6-4; d_call: NA; clone_size: NA; j_call: TRBJ1-6; cdr3_nt: TGTGCCAGCAGGGGGACGGGTAATTCACCCCTCCACTTT; cdr3_aa: CASRGTGNSPLHF
v_call: TRBV5-4; d_call: TRBD2; clone_size: once; j_call: TRBJ2-3; cdr3_nt: TGTGCCAGCAGCTACTTAGCGGGAGGGCGATCGGGCACAGATACGCAGTATTTT; cdr3_aa: CASSYLAGGRSGTDTQYF
v_call: TRBV7-9; d_call: TRBD1; clone_size: NA; j_call: TRBJ2-3; cdr3_nt: TGTGCCAGCAGCCTCACAACAGGGGGACCAGATACGCAGTATTTT; cdr3_aa: CASSLTTGGPDTQYF
v_call: TRBV7-6; d_call: NA; clone_size: NA; j_call: TRBJ1-4; cdr3_nt: TGTGCCAGCAGCTCTCCGCCTTCGGGGGAAAAACTGTTTTTT; cdr3_aa: CASSSPPSGEKLFF
v_call: TRBV2; d_call: NA; clone_size: few; j_call: TRBJ1-2; cdr3_nt: TGTGCCAGCAGTGAGGGGGTTGCAAGAGGCTACACCTTC; cdr3_aa: CASSEGVARGYTF
v_call: TRBV5-6; d_call: NA; clone_size: NA; j_call: TRBJ1-2; cdr3_nt: TGTGCCAGCAGCTTGGTCAGGGGCCGAGGCTACACCTTC; cdr3_aa: CASSLVRGRGYTF
v_call: TRBV6-5; d_call: TRBD2; clone_size: NA; j_call: TRBJ2-7; cdr3_nt: TGTGCCAGCAGCAAGACGGGGACTAGCCCCGAGCAGTACTTC; cdr3_aa: CASSKTGTSPEQYF